This T cell receptor (beta chain) is from a study of beta chain features in type 1 diabetes. This clone was recorded a few times. No antigen is known for it. Whole-study findings and limits: A moderate, significant TCRB CDR3 shortening appeared in type 1 diabetes across four CD4+ subsets. Junctions at VDJ sites from type 1 diabetes patients had fewer insertions and more deletions. Shorter templates might be favored by PCR, and equally so in patients and in controls. Cells that show high TCR expression could be over-represented by cDNA sequencing.

The sequenced template was cDNA made from the entire isolated RNA. Produced via immunoSEQ multiplex PCR; TCRdb's table is partial and in-frame only. The repertoire has 310,000 or so clones, 11% of them found once; the top ten carry under 0.02%. Per the germline V gene, CDR1 is SGHRS and CDR2 is YFSETQ. The CDR3 has 13 amino acids. Trimming left V 0 bases short and J 9 bases short, with 10 bases between. The source of this sequence is a woman in her 30s in good health. Sequenced: naive CD4+ T cells from blood. The chain employs TRBV5-1 and TRBJ2-1, with D uncertain. DNA of the CDR3: TGCGCCAGCAGCTTGGAAACCCACGGTGAGCAGTTCTTC. Translation gives CASSLETHGEQFF.